This T cell receptor (beta chain) was sequenced during a study of blood T cell repertoires in COVID-19. TCRdb's copy holds only in-frame clones and misses some; the assay was immunoSEQ multiplex PCR. The repertoire includes roughly 150,000 clones, roughly 85% of them detected once, and about 5.8% sits in the top ten. The V end was cut by 3 bases, the J end by 4 bases, with 17 bases between. CDR1 and CDR2 (germline): SQVTM, ANQGSEA. This CDR3 has 15 amino acids. Source material: peripheral blood. This chain connects TRBV29-1 to TRBJ2-3; D possibly corresponds to TRBD2 (6 bases). This clonotype was obtained from a woman between 50 and 59 years old with COVID-19, enrolled during active disease. The CDR3 loop is CSVDPQGSGADTQYF. The CDR3 DNA reads as TGCAGCGTTGACCCCCAGGGTAGCGGAGCAGATACGCAGTATTTT.